Presented here are 22 T cell receptor beta chains from one specimen sequenced in a study of long-term antiretroviral therapy in people with HIV. Run at survey level, the immunoSEQ assay was version v3.0. The method was immunoSEQ multiplex PCR; TCRdb's version includes in-frame clones alone and lacks a portion of them. In the table there are about 33,000 clones, 65% to 80% of which are singletons. The specimen was unsorted PBMCs, collected 2 years after starting antiretroviral therapy. These receptors were obtained from a woman between 50 and 59 years old with HIV.

This clone was seen a handful of times. This chain links TRBV27 with TRBJ1-2, with D possibly matching TRBD1 (6 bases). Germline V gene lookup returns CDR1 MNHEY and CDR2 SMNVEV (reference sequence). The V end was cut by 6 bases, the J end by 2 bases, with 13 bases between. There are 14 residues in the CDR3. CDR3 nucleotide sequence: TGTGCCAGCAGGAATGGGGGGCGAAACTATGGCTACACCTTC. The encoded protein is CASRNGGRNYGYTF.

The chain is built from TRBV10-3 and TRBJ2-5, with 9 bases fitting TRBD1. The germline V gene has CDR1 ENHRY and CDR2 SYGVKD. The CDR3 loop spans 13 amino acids. The trim removed 4 bases at V and 5 bases at J, leaving 2 bases unmatched. Written as DNA, the CDR3 is TGTGCCATCAGTGTCACAGGGGGCGAGACCCAGTACTTC. This sequence encodes CAISVTGGETQYF.

The J gene is TRBJ1-3, the V gene TRBV7-6; 7 bases line up with TRBD1. Germline CDR1 SGHVS, CDR2 FNYEAQ. The CDR3 sequence is 16 residues long. J was trimmed by 2 bases and V by 5 bases; bases with no gene match: 9. CDR3 residues: CASSHPTGVTGNTIYF. The CDR3, as DNA: TGTGCCAGCAGCCATCCAACAGGGGTAACTGGAAACACCATATATTTT.

The gene calls are TRBV5-8 and TRBJ1-2; 7 nucleotides align to TRBD1. CDR1 is SGHTS, CDR2 YDEGEE, per germline. V was pared by 0 bases and J by 1 base, with 0 bases of the junction left unmatched. The CDR3 sequence is 14 residues long. The CDR3 nucleotides read TGTGCCAGCAGCTTGGACAGGGGTAACTATGGCTACACCTTC. It encodes CASSLDRGNYGYTF. The whole variable domain, remainder taken from reference TRBV5-8 and TRBJ1-2, is EAGVTQSPTHLIKTRGQQATLRCSPISGHTSVYWYQQALGLGLQFLLWYDEGEERNRGNFPPRFSGRQFPNYSSELNVNALELEDSALYLCASSLDRGNYGYTFGSGTRLTVV.

V usage is TRBV29-1 and J usage is TRBJ2-6, with D tentatively TRBD1 (5 bases). The CDR3 spans 16 residues. Between the trimmed V and J ends, which lost 5 bases and 0 bases, there was a span of 14 bases. CDR1 and CDR2 (germline): SQVTM, ANQGSEA. CDR3: CSVYGTGPSGANVLTF. The CDR3 coding sequence is TGCAGCGTTTACGGCACAGGACCCTCTGGGGCCAACGTCCTGACTTTC.

The chain carries TRBV5-1 and TRBJ2-4, with 12 bases fitting TRBD2. The CDR3 length is 19 residues. Germline V gene data show CDR1 as SGHRS and CDR2 as YFSETQ. V gave up 3 bases and J gave up 0 bases; unmatched junction bases: 10. The CDR3 loop is CASSSETSGGLLAKNIQYF. CDR3 nucleotides: TGCGCCAGCAGCTCCGAGACTAGCGGGGGACTCCTAGCCAAAAACATTCAGTACTTC.

The chain combines TRBV29-1 with TRBJ1-1; possibly TRBD1 for D (5 bases). V lost 2 bases and J 3 bases, leaving 16 bases between the germline ends. Germline lookup yields CDR1 SQVTM and CDR2 ANQGSEA. The CDR3 runs to 15 residues. CDR3 protein: CSVEKPGAGDTEAFF. CDR3 in DNA: TGCAGCGTTGAAAAGCCCGGGGCGGGGGACACTGAAGCTTTCTTT.

The chain combines TRBV21-1 with TRBJ1-5; the table's D call of TRBD1 was not tested on the DNA. TRBV21-1 has pseudogene status. The CDR3 has 18 residues. CDR3 sequence: CASSKSKGAIDGNQPQHF. The CDR3 DNA follows: TGTGCCAGCAGCAAATCGAAGGGGGCGATTGACGGCAATCAGCCCCAGCATTTT.

This sequence joins TRBV5-6 and TRBJ2-7, with TRBD2 matching over 8 bases. With 6 bases clipped from V and 7 bases from J, the junction kept 12 bases outside the gene matches. The CDR3 is 14 amino acids. In germline, CDR1 is SGHDT, CDR2 YYEEEE. The CDR3 loop reads CASILGGAPGEQYV. For the CDR3, the DNA is TGTGCCAGCATCCTCGGGGGGGCCCCGGGGGAGCAGTACGTC.

The CDR3 reads CASSLSGAGETQYF. In nucleotides, the CDR3 is TGTGCCAGCAGCTTATCGGGGGCAGGAGAGACCCAGTACTTC. This chain connects TRBV7-9 to TRBJ2-5; D possibly uses TRBD1 or TRBD2 (6 bases each). V dropped 2 bases and J dropped 4 bases, with 11 bases sitting between them. Germline V gives CDR1 SEHNR, CDR2 FQNEAQ (reference sequence). The CDR3 runs 14 residues.

This clone was detected once. This chain uses TRBV30 with TRBJ1-2; 10 bases are a match to TRBD1. Germline V gene lookup returns CDR1 GTSNPN and CDR2 SVGIG (reference sequence). The CDR3 has 12 amino acids. V was clipped by 8 bases and J by 6 bases; unmatched bases: 6. The CDR3 bases are TGTGCCGGACAGGGGGTCCTCGATGGCTACACCTTC. This encodes CAGQGVLDGYTF. The variable domain in full, with the rest retrieved from reference TRBV30 and TRBJ1-2, is SQTIHQWPATLVQPVGSPLSLECTVEGTSNPNLYWYRQAAGRGLQLLFYSVGIGQISSEVPQNLSASRPQDRQFILSSKKLLLSDSGFYLCAGQGVLDGYTFGSGTRLTVV.

The chain links TRBV10-3 to TRBJ2-1; tentatively, D is TRBD2 (7 bases). CDR1 is ENHRY and CDR2 is SYGVKD in the germline V gene. CDR3 length: 16 amino acids. V was clipped by 4 bases and J by 8 bases, with 21 bases between them. The CDR3 DNA sequence: TGTGCCATCAGTGGCAGCGGAGGGGGGACTACCCATGAGCAGTTCTTC. Protein product: CAISGSGGGTTHEQFF.

The chain joins TRBV10-3 to TRBJ2-2, with a possible D match to TRBD1 (6 bases). Trimming removed 0 bases from V and 1 base from J, with 9 bases in between. Looked up from germline, CDR1 is ENHRY and CDR2 is SYGVKD. The CDR3 covers 16 residues. The CDR3 loop reads CAISESGQLNTGELFF. DNA of the CDR3: TGTGCCATCAGTGAGTCTGGACAGCTGAACACCGGGGAGCTGTTTTTT.

The rearrangement uses TRBV5-6 and TRBJ2-7; tentatively, D is TRBD1 (6 bases). CDR1 SGHDT and CDR2 YYEEEE come from the germline V gene. The CDR3 contains 14 residues. Trimming removed 0 bases from V and 2 bases from J, with 9 bases in between. The CDR3 loop is CASSLAAGAYEQYV. In DNA, the CDR3 is TGTGCCAGCAGCTTGGCGGCAGGGGCCTACGAGCAGTACGTC.

V gene TRBV18 combines with J gene TRBJ1-3; tentative D call: TRBD1 (5 bases). CDR3 length: 17 amino acids. The V gene's germline CDR1 is KGHSH and CDR2 LQKENI. V lost 2 bases and J lost 0, with 14 bases in between. The CDR3: CASSPALDTYSGNTIYF. The CDR3 region has the DNA TGTGCCAGCTCACCAGCCTTGGACACATACTCTGGAAACACCATATATTTT.

The chain combines TRBV2 with TRBJ2-5, with 8 bases lining up with TRBD1. The CDR3 is 14 residues long. Germline V CDR1 and CDR2: SNHLY, FYNNEI. V was pared by 5 bases and J by 2 bases, with 4 bases of the junction left unmatched. The CDR3 nucleotides are TGTGCCAGCAGTTTGACAGGGGCTCAAGAGACCCAGTACTTC. Protein product: CASSLTGAQETQYF.

The rearrangement joins TRBV19 to TRBJ1-5, with D uncertain. This CDR3 comprises 17 residues. CDR1 is LNHDA, CDR2 SQIVND, per germline (reference sequence). Trimming left V 3 bases short and J 0 bases short, with 15 bases between. CDR3 amino acids: CASSILFFQYSNQPQHF. The CDR3 DNA reads as TGTGCCAGTAGTATCTTGTTCTTCCAGTATAGCAATCAGCCCCAGCATTTT.

The V call is TRBV6-5, the J call TRBJ1-1; 7 bases align to TRBD1. CDR3 length: 15 residues. After removal of 5 bases from V and 4 bases from J, the junction contained 10 bases not matched to a gene. The germline V gene has CDR1 MNHEY and CDR2 SVGAGI. The CDR3 DNA reads as TGTGCCAGCAGTAGGAGCAGGGGGGCAGTCACTGAAGCTTTCTTT. Translating it yields CASSRSRGAVTEAFF.

The genes are TRBV5-4 and TRBJ2-2; TRBD1 might be the D (5 bases). The germline V gene encodes CDR1 SGHNT and CDR2 YYREEE (reference sequence). The V end was cut by 3 bases, the J end by 1 base, with 7 bases between. This CDR3 has 14 residues. As DNA, the CDR3 is TGTGCCAGCAGCTCCGGACAGAACACCGGGGAGCTGTTTTTT. This codes for CASSSGQNTGELFF.

The chain recombines TRBV7-3 with TRBJ2-2; 10 bases align to TRBD2. The CDR3 covers 16 residues. V was pared by 6 bases and J by 6 bases, with 10 bases of the junction left unmatched. CDR1 is SGHTA, CDR2 FQGTGA, per germline. The CDR3 DNA is TGTGCCAGCAGACTGTGGCTAGCGGGGGTTCCCGGGGAGCTGTTTTTT. It yields the protein CASRLWLAGVPGELFF.

The chain's CDR3 is CAVKGDTQYF. The CDR3 DNA follows: TGTGCCGTGAAGGGGGATACGCAGTATTTT. V gene TRBV19 combines with J gene TRBJ2-3; D is possibly TRBD1 (5 bases). CDR1 is LNHDA, CDR2 SQIVND, per germline (reference sequence). There are 10 residues in the CDR3. V was clipped by 11 bases and J by 6 bases, with 9 bases between them.

The J gene is TRBJ2-1, the V gene TRBV10-2; 9 bases fit TRBD2. The CDR3 covers 15 residues. Germline values: CDR1 WSHSY, CDR2 SAAADI. The V segment lost 6 bases and the J segment 6 bases; nucleotides outside the gene matches: 9. DNA of the CDR3: TGCGCCAGCAGACCCATAGCGGGGGCCACCAATGAGCAGTTCTTC. Its translation is CASRPIAGATNEQFF.